This TCR beta chain was recorded in a study of shared clonotypes between healthy human individuals (dated by TCRdb to about 2020). About the study as a whole: Two women and a few men aged 18 to 49 years were included in the cohort. Different laboratories and diverse techniques were used to prepare libraries and sequence TCR repertoires, to increase sequencing depth and limit assay-specific biases. Per donor, three plates each were used for CD4 naive and CD4 memory, two for CD8 naive, and one for CD8 memory. Between about 0.94 and 8.9 billion PBMCs per donor were obtained by leukapheresis. The study deeply sequenced blood TCR repertoires of about 5 healthy adults to estimate repertoire size and the extent of clonotype sharing between individuals.

The CDR3 sequence holds 11 residues, the cysteine and phenylalanine included. Here the CDR3 DNA is all that survives: 33 bases in frame from base 1. The germline V gene yields SGHTA for CDR1 and FQGTGA for CDR2. V loses 10 bases of germline sequence and J loses 2 bases, and the interval between the two ends is 9 bases. TCR CDR3 regions were amplified from genomic DNA by multiplex PCR using the deep immunoSEQ assay. Extracted genomic DNA from each cell subset was distributed evenly across all wells of several immunoSEQ 96-well plates, and each plate was treated as a replicate. Each replicate PCR for sorted subsets received 200 ng genomic DNA, equal to tens of thousands of T cell genomes. Purified libraries were measured with a Qubit 3.0 fluorometer, size-checked on a Bioanalyzer 2100, and measured again with the KAPA Library Quantification kit. A separate single-read 150-cycle Illumina NextSeq 550 flow cell was used to sequence each immunoSEQ 96-well plate. The study's processing was this. The immunoSEQ output contained only junctional sequences without quality scores, so filtering could not match that applied to full-length reads. To assign V/J genes and CDR3, sequences were annotated using PyIR, a Python wrapper for IgBLAST v1.9, with IMGT germline references. Reads were removed for weak V/J assignments (E-value above 1e-6), missing CDR3, stop codons, out-of-frame junctions, or ambiguous translated residues. A V3J clonotype was defined by an identical inferred V gene, J gene, and CDR3 amino acid sequence. The percentage overlap between two repertoires was calculated by dividing the number of shared unique clonotypes by the size of the smaller repertoire. Repertoire richness was assessed with RTK rarefaction, the Chao1 estimator, and Recon v2.1 estimates of unobserved clonotypes. OLGA was used to compute generation probabilities for all TCRbeta clonotypes that the gDNA method yielded from a few donors. TCRdb mirrors the immuneACCESS table, restricted to in-frame sequences. Some clones are absent from its copies; in checked studies, under half trace to an unresolved V gene, and the reason for the others is unknown. From that table come the V and J calls and clone size; the DNA was used to work out D and trimming. The sample records under 2.5 million clones, 85% to 95% of which are singletons. Roughly 0.34% of the sample is held by the ten biggest clonotypes.

With regard to this clone: What antigen it recognizes has not been identified. Base qualities are not recorded, but no much larger clone differs from it by a single base.

The donors were healthy, HIV-negative adults with no recently reported acute infections or vaccinations. Every donor was a Caucasian adult living in Nashville, Tennessee, USA. CD4+ T cells were enriched by magnetic negative selection, after which naive cells were positively selected on CD45RA and the negative fraction was taken as the memory subset. Blood was collected by leukapheresis, and PBMCs were isolated by Ficoll-Histopaque density gradient centrifugation and then cryopreserved in liquid nitrogen vapor phase. Purity and quantity of every magnetically sorted T cell population were checked by analytical flow cytometry. Genomic DNA was isolated from each sorted fraction and quantified by UV absorbance on a Nanodrop 2000c. Summary of the overall study and its limitations: Sampling was limited to blood, and TCR repertoires in tissue likely differ from TCR repertoires in blood. Pairwise subsampling indicated that sequencing depth was expected to affect the degree of clonotype sharing among donors. Sharing across several donors was observed for about 4.8% of naive CD4, under 4% of naive CD8, 2% to 2.5% of memory CD4, and about 0.4% of memory CD8 clonotypes. Naive subsets generally had larger estimated clonotype richness than memory subsets did. Even with the large sequencing depth, rarefaction of the sorted-subset datasets indicated that sequencing was incomplete. Higher generation probabilities were observed for clonotypes shared by all four sorted-subset donors than for non-shared clonotypes. Because the study included only a small number of donors, the genetic and exposure-history diversity represented was limited.

This sequence was found in a man between 18 and 29 years old in good health. Some clones in this sample may be carry-over from other donors' samples. Recombination linked TRBV7-3 to TRBJ2-7, with TRBD1 as a weak D call on 6 bases. Sequencing was carried out using naive CD4+ T cells from PBMCs. The sample's cell subset or site label, in plain terms: CD45RA+ positively selected. The CDR3 is CAIGTPYEQYF. The sequence in DNA is TGTGCCATTGGGACACCCTACGAGCAGTACTTC.